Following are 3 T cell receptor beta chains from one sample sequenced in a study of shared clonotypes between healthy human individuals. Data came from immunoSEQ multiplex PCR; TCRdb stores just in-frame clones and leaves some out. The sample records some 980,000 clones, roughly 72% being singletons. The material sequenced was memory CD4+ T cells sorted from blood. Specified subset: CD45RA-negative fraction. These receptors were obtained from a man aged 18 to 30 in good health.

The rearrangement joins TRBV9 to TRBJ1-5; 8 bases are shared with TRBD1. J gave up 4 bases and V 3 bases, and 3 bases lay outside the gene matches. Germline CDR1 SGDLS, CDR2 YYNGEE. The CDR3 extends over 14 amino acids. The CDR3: CASSAQGANQPQHF. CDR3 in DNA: TGTGCCAGCAGCGCCCAGGGGGCTAATCAGCCCCAGCATTTT.

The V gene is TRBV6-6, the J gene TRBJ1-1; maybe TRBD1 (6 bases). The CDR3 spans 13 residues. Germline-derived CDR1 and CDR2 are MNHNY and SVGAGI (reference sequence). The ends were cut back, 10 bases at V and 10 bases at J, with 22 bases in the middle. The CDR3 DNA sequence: TGTGCCACCACCTCGGGGGGGCTTGTTTCAGCTTTCTTT. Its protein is CATTSGGLVSAFF.

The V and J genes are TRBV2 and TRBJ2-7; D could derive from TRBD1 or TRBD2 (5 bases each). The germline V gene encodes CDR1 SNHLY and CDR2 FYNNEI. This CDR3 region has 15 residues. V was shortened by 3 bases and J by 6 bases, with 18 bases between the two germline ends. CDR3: CASSDEGPLTSEQYF. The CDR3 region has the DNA TGTGCCAGCAGTGATGAGGGACCTCTCACCAGCGAGCAGTACTTC.